Each of the 15 T cell receptor beta chains below was sequenced from the same sample in a study of T cells after posttransplantation cyclophosphamide. Cyclophosphamide on days +3 and +4 followed busulfan-fludarabine conditioning and a marrow graft. Using immunoSEQ multiplex PCR, the repertoire was profiled, and TCRdb retains in-frame clones only, with some absent. The record shows thousands of clones for this sample, with no singletons present. The material was PBMCs, obtained after allogeneic stem cell transplant with posttransplant cyclophosphamide. The receptors derive from a male patient aged 30 to 40 who received an allogeneic stem cell transplant from a related donor, was CMV-positive, and had acute GVHD only. T cells may partly derive from the graft donor.

This clone came up many times. V is TRBV7-8 and J is TRBJ1-2, with D maybe TRBD1 (5 bases). The V and J ends lost 5 bases and 5 bases respectively, with 12 bases between them. Germline-derived CDR1 and CDR2 are SGHVS and FQNEAQ. This CDR3 spans 13 amino acids. The CDR3 protein is CASSILGLYGYTF. CDR3 nucleotides: TGTGCCAGCAGCATACTGGGGCTTTATGGCTACACCTTC.

The table lists this clone with many counts. The V gene is TRBV24-1, the J gene TRBJ1-5; no firm D call. Germline V gives CDR1 KGHDR, CDR2 SFDVKD. V lost 0 bases and J lost 7, with 9 bases in between. The CDR3 runs to 14 residues. The CDR3 reads CATSDLNSRQPQHF. The DNA for the CDR3 is TGTGCCACCAGTGATTTGAATAGCCGGCAGCCCCAGCATTTT.

This clone showed up many times. V gene TRBV28 combines with J gene TRBJ1-5; 7 nucleotides align to TRBD1. CDR1 and CDR2 (germline): MDHEN, SYDVKM. The CDR3 is 16 residues long. V dropped 6 bases and J dropped 2; count of bases not matched to a gene: 10. The CDR3 region has the DNA TGTGCCAGCAGGACAGGGTCCTCATTTGGCAATCAGCCCCAGCATTTT. Amino acids: CASRTGSSFGNQPQHF.

This clone was counted at least ten times. The CDR3, as DNA: TGTGCCAGCAGCACGTCCGGGACAGGCGCCTACGAGCAGTACTTC. Its translation: CASSTSGTGAYEQYF. This rearrangement joins TRBV7-2 to TRBJ2-7; 8 nucleotides line up with TRBD1. The CDR3 covers 15 residues. The V and J ends lost 5 bases and 2 bases, in that order; junction bases with no gene match: 8. Germline V gene data show CDR1 as SGHTA and CDR2 as FQGNSA.

This clone was detected many times. The rearrangement uses TRBV4-2 and TRBJ1-4, with D possibly being TRBD1 (6 bases). V was trimmed by 0 bases and J by 4 bases, leaving 15 bases between them. The germline CDR1 and CDR2 sequences are LGHNA and YNFKEQ. The CDR3 spans 17 residues. The CDR3 is CASSQESHRANNEKLFF. CDR3 coding DNA: TGTGCCAGCAGCCAAGAATCTCACAGGGCCAATAATGAAAAACTGTTTTTT.

This clone was picked up many times. The V gene is TRBV19, the J gene TRBJ2-3; D perhaps matches TRBD1 (5 bases). This CDR3 is built from 16 residues. Trimming took 5 bases from V and 2 from J, leaving 17 bases between them. Germline CDR1 LNHDA, CDR2 SQIVND (reference sequence). The DNA for the CDR3 is TGTGCCAGTAGTGCCCGACAGAGCCAAGCCACAGATACGCAGTATTTT. Encoded protein: CASSARQSQATDTQYF.

This clone was recorded at least ten times. The V and J genes are TRBV6-2 or TRBV6-3 and TRBJ2-2, with D perhaps matching TRBD1 (5 bases). CDR3 length: 14 residues. V dropped 6 bases and J dropped 3 bases, with 11 bases sitting between them. Germline V gene lookup returns CDR1 MNHEY and CDR2 SVGEGT. CDR3 DNA: TGTGCCAGCAGGTTCAGGGTGGACACCGGGGAGCTGTTTTTT. Protein product: CASRFRVDTGELFF.

This clone came up many times. The chain carries TRBV9 and TRBJ1-2; 7 positions match TRBD1. In germline, CDR1 is SGDLS, CDR2 YYNGEE. The CDR3 runs to 13 residues. The trim removed 2 bases at V and 7 bases at J, leaving 5 bases unmatched. This chain's CDR3 is CASSVSTGSGYTF. CDR3 nucleotide sequence: TGTGCCAGCAGCGTCTCGACAGGGTCTGGCTACACCTTC.

In its sample, this clone was seen many times. The chain combines TRBV28 with TRBJ1-2, with a weak D call TRBD1 (5 bases). Germline assignment: CDR1 MDHEN and CDR2 SYDVKM. Trimming took off 5 bases at V and 5 bases at J, with 15 bases between the two ends. The CDR3 spans 14 residues. CDR3 sequence reads: CASSRVSGAYGYTF. The DNA of the CDR3 is TGTGCCAGCAGTCGCGTTTCTGGGGCGTATGGCTACACCTTC.

This clone occurred a few times. A read error may produce the germline difference seen at one junction end. V and J are TRBV7-8 and TRBJ2-1; D remains unclear. The CDR3 is 14 amino acids. Germline lookup yields CDR1 SGHVS and CDR2 FQNEAQ. The DNA for the CDR3 is TGTGCCAGCAGCGAAATAGACACCTACAATCAGCAGTTCTTC. Residues: CASSEIDTYNQQFF.

This clone was seen ten or more times. The chain has TRBV28 and TRBJ1-6; TRBD1 might be the D (6 bases). Germline lookup yields CDR1 MDHEN and CDR2 SYDVKM. V was pared by 6 bases and J by 6 bases, with 15 bases between. The CDR3 extends over 15 amino acids. CDR3 residues: CASRSQGIPNSPLHF. CDR3 nucleotide sequence: TGTGCCAGCAGGTCACAGGGCATCCCTAATTCACCCCTCCACTTT.

This clone was found many times. The chain has TRBV28 and TRBJ1-6, with TRBD1 identical over 8 bases. The CDR3 is made up of 18 amino acids. The trim removed 3 bases at V and 4 bases at J, leaving 11 bases unmatched. Germline CDR1 is MDHEN and CDR2 is SYDVKM. The CDR3 DNA sequence: TGTGCCAGCAGTTTCAGCCCCGGGAACAGGGGGTATAATTCACCCCTCCACTTT. It codes for CASSFSPGNRGYNSPLHF.

This clone was detected ten times or more. The rearrangement uses TRBV30 and TRBJ1-6; D possibly corresponds to TRBD1 (5 bases). Germline V gene data show CDR1 as GTSNPN and CDR2 as SVGIG (reference sequence). The germline V and J ends were trimmed by 6 bases and 8 bases, with 23 bases remaining between them. The CDR3 is made up of 16 amino acids. In DNA, the CDR3 is TGTGCCTGTACCCCCCTCGGGGGGTCCTGGGATTCACCCCTCCACTTT. Translation gives CACTPLGGSWDSPLHF.

The sample holds many counts of this clone. The chain joins TRBV12-3 or TRBV12-4 to TRBJ2-1; D is ambiguous. The CDR3 sequence is 12 residues long. The V end lost 3 bases, the J end lost 10 bases, and 10 bases lay between the germline ends. The CDR3, as DNA: TGTGCCAGCAGTTTGGTGTCAGGCGAGCAGTTCTTC. Protein sequence: CASSLVSGEQFF.

This clone was seen ten or more times. A clone one base away is much larger, so this may be a read error. The chain recombines TRBV5-4 with TRBJ2-1, with D tentatively TRBD2 (6 bases). V lost 0 bases to trimming and J lost 11 bases, with 21 bases between them. Germline V lookup: CDR1 SGHNT, CDR2 YYREEE (reference sequence). The CDR3 covers 16 residues. CDR3 amino acids: CASSLGGVSVRNQQFF. For the CDR3, the DNA is TGTGCCAGCAGCTTGGGGGGGGTCTCCGTAAGGAATCAGCAGTTCTTC. Full variable domain (outside the CDR3, taken from reference TRBV5-4 and TRBJ2-1): ETGVTQSPTHLIKTRGQQVTLRCSSQSGHNTVSWYQQALGQGPQFIFQYYREEENGRGNFPPRFSGLQFPNYSSELNVNALELDDSALYLCASSLGGVSVRNQQFFGPGTRLTVL.